This T cell receptor beta chain was retrieved from a study of T cell changes during pregnancy in multiple sclerosis. CDR3 length: 15 residues. Losses at the gene ends were 6 bases for V and 7 bases for J; bases not matched to a gene: 14. Germline CDR1 and CDR2: SNHLY and FYNNEI. Here immunoSEQ multiplex PCR was the method, and the copy in TCRdb shows in-frame clones only, minus some. The sample lists fewer than 140,000 clones, 92% occurring once. The chain recombines TRBV2 with TRBJ1-2; 7 positions match TRBD1. This receptor was taken from a female donor with multiple sclerosis, enrolled in a pregnancy study. This specimen was peripheral blood, taken after pregnancy. CDR3 in DNA: TGTGCCAGCAGGGGTGCGGGACAGCATCTTTTTGGCTACACCTTC. Protein product: CASRGAGQHLFGYTF. Complete variable domain (other parts from reference TRBV2 and TRBJ1-2): EPEVTQTPSHQVTQMGQEVILRCVPISNHLYFYWYRQILGQKVEFLVSFYNNEISEKSEIFDDQFSVERPDGSNFTLKIRSTKLEDSAMYFCASRGAGQHLFGYTFGSGTRLTVV.